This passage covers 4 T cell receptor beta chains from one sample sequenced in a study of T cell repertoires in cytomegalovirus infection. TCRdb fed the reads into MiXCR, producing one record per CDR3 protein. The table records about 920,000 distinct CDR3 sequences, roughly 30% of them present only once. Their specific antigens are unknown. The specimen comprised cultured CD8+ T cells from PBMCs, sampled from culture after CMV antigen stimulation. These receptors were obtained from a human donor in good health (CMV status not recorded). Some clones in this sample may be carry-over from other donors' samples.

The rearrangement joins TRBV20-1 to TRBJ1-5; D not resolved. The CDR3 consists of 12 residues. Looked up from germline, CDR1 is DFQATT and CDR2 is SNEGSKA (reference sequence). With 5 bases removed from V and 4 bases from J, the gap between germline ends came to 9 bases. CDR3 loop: CSASSGNQPQHF. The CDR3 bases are TGCAGTGCTTCCAGCGGGAATCAGCCCCAGCATTTT.

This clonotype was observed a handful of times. The CDR3 loop reads CASSSGPLSTDTQYF. The CDR3 region has the DNA TGTGCCAGTAGTTCGGGACCGCTTAGCACAGATACGCAGTATTTT. The chain links TRBV19 to TRBJ2-3; either TRBD1 or TRBD2 may supply D (5 bases each). CDR3 size: 15 residues. V was pared by 5 bases and J by 0 bases, with 12 bases between. Germline CDR1 reads LNHDA; CDR2 reads SQIVND (reference sequence).

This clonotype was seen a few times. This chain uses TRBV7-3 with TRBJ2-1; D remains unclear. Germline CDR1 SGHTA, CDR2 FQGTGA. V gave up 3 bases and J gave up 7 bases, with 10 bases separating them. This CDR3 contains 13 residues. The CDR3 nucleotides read TGTGCCAGCAGCTTTTCCCCCACTAATGAGCAGTTCTTC. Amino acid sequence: CASSFSPTNEQFF.

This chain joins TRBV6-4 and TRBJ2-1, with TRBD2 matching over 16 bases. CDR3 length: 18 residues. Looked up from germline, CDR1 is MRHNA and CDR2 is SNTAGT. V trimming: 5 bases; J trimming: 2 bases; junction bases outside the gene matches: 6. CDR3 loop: CASSPGTSGGGAYNEQFF. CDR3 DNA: TGTGCCAGCAGTCCCGGGACTAGCGGGGGGGGTGCCTACAATGAGCAGTTCTTC.